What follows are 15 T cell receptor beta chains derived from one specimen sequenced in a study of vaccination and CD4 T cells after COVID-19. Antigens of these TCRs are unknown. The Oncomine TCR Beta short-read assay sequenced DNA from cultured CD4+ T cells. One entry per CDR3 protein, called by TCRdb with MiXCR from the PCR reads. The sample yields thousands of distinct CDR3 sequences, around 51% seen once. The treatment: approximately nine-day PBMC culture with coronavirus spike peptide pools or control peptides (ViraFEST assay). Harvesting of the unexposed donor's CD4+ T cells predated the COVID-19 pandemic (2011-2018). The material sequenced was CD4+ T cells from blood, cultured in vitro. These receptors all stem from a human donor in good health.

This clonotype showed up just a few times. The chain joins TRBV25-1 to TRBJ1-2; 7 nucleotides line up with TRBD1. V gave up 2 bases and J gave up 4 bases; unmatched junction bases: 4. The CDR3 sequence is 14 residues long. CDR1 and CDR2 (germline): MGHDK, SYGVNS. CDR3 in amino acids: CASSETGDFYGYTF. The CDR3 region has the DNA TGTGCCAGCAGTGAAACAGGGGATTTCTATGGCTACACCTTC.

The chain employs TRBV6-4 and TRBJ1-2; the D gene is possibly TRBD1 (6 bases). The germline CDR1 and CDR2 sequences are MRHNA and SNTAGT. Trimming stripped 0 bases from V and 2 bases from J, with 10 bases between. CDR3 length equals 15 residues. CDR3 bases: TGTGCCAGCAGTGACTCGGGGACACCCAACTATGGCTACACCTTC. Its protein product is CASSDSGTPNYGYTF.

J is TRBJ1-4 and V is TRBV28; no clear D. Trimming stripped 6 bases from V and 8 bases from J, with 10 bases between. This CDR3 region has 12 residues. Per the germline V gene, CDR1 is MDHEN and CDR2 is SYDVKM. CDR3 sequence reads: CASRRTVEKLFF. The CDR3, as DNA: TGTGCCAGCAGACGAACAGTGGAAAAACTGTTTTTT.

CDR3 DNA sequence: TGTGCCAGCAGCGTAGATGGTTGGAGTAACAACTATGGCTACACCTTC. This codes for CASSVDGWSNNYGYTF. The chain employs TRBV9 and TRBJ1-2; unclear D gene. V was cut by 0 bases and J by 2 bases, with 14 bases left in between. This CDR3 comprises 16 residues. In germline, CDR1 is SGDLS, CDR2 YYNGEE.

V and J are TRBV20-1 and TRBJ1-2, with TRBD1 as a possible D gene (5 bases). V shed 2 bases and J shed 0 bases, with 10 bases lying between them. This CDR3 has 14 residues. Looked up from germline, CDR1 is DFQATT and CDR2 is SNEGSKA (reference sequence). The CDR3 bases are TGCAGTGCTAGAACAGGAAGGTCTAACTATGGCTACACCTTC. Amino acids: CSARTGRSNYGYTF.

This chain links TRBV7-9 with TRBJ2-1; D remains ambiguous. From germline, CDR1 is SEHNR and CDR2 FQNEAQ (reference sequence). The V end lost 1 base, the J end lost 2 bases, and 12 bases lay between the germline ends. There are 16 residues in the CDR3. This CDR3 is CASSLEVKPPYNEQFF. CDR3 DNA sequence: TGTGCCAGCAGCTTAGAGGTAAAACCTCCCTACAATGAGCAGTTCTTC.

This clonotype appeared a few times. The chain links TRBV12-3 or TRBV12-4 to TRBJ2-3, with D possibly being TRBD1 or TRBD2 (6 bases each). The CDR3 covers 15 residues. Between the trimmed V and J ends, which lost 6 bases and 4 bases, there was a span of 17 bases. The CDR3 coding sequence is TGTGCCAGCAGCCTAGGGGGGAGCCCCGCAGATACGCAGTATTTT. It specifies CASSLGGSPADTQYF.

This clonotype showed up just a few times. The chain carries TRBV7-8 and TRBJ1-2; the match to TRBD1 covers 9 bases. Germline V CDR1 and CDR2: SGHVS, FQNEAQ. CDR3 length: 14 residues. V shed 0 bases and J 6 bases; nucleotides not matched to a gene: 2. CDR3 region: CASSLAGTGHGYTF. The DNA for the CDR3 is TGTGCCAGCAGCTTAGCTGGGACAGGGCATGGCTACACCTTC.

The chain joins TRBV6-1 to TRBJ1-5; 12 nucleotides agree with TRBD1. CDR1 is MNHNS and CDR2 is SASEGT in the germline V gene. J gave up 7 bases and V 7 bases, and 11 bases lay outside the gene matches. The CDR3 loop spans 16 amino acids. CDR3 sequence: CASNPLGQGAGQPQHF. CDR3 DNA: TGTGCCAGCAACCCATTGGGACAGGGGGCTGGGCAGCCCCAGCATTTT.

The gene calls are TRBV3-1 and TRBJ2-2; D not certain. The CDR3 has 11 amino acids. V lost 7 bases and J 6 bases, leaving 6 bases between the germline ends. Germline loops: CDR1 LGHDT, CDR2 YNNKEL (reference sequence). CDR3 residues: CASKSAGELFF. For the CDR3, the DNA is TGTGCCAGCAAGTCGGCCGGGGAGCTGTTTTTT.

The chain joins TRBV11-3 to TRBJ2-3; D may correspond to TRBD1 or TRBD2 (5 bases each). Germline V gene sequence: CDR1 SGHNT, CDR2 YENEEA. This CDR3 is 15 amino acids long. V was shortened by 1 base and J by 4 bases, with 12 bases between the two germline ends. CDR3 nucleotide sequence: TGTGCCAGCAGCTTAGGGGGGTGGGGCCCAGATACGCAGTATTTT. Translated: CASSLGGWGPDTQYF.

The CDR3 spells CASSTGTGGNSPLHF. CDR3 nucleotide sequence: TGTGCCAGTAGTACCGGAACAGGGGGAAATTCACCCCTCCACTTT. This chain joins TRBV19 and TRBJ1-6, with 8 bases aligning to TRBD1. CDR1 and CDR2 from the germline V gene are LNHDA and SQIVND (reference sequence). V dropped 4 bases and J dropped 7; count of bases not matched to a gene: 6. The CDR3 covers 15 residues.

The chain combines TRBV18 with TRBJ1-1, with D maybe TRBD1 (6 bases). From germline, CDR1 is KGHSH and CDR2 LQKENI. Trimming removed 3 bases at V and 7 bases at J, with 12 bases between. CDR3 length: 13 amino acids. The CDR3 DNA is TGTGCCAGCTCACCCTCAGTCAGGGGTGAAGCTTTCTTT. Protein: CASSPSVRGEAFF.

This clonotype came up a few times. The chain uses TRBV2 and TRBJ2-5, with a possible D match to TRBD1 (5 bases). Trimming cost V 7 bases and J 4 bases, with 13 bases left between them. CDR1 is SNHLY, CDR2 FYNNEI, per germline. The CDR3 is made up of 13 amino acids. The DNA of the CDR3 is TGTGCCAGCAAGTTCGATAGGGGAGAGACCCAGTACTTC. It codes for CASKFDRGETQYF.

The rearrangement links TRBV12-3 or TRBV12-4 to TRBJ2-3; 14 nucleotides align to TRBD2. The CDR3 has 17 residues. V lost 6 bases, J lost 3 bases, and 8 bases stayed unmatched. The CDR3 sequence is CASSPGTSGSRTDTQYF. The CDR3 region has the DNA TGTGCCAGCAGCCCCGGGACTAGCGGGAGTCGGACAGATACGCAGTATTTT.